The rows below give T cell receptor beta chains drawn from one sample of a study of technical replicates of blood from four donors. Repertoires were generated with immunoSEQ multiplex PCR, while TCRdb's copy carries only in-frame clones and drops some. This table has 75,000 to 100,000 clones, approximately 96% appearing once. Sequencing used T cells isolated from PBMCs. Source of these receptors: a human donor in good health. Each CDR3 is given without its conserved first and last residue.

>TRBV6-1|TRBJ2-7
ASSEASSPYEQY
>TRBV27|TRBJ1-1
ASSSTGIYTEAF
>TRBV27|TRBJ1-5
ASTTYNQPQH
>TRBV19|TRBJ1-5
ASSARTGLNVVQPQH
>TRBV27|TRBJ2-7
ASSFRREGTYEQY
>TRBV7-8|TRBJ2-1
ASSTGGRNEQF
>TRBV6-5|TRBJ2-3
ASRVTGATDTQY
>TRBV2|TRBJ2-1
ASSVFGGGRDEQF
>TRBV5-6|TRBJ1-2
ASSLKGRGYT
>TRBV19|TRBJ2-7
ASSLGTSAYEQY
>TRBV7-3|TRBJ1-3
ASSSTPGNTIY
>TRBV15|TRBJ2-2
ATSRDRVFGSANTGELF
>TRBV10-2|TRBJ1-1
ASIGITWGTEAF
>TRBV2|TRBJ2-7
ASKLGLAGGPEQY
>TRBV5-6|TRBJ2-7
ASSLVREQY
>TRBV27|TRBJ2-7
ASSLSGGLAGQTYEQY
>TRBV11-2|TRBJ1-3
ASSSIQGYGNTIY
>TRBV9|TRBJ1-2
ASSASLSGYT
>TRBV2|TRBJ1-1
ASSEDRGRNTEAF
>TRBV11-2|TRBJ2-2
ASGRPSGNANTGELF
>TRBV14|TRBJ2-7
ASNLQGARYEQY
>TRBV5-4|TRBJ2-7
ASSALQGYEQY
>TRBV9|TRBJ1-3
ASAQQGERGNTIY
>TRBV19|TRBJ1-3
ASTPRPLARPTSGNTIY
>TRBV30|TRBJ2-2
AWKVSPWDRAANTGELF
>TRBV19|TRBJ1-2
ASSMRGQGYT
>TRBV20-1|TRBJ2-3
SATATDTQY
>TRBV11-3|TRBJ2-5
ASSPSGRGRETQY
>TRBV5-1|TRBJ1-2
ASSPVSQAANYGYT
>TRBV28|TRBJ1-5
ASSSGGSYQPQH
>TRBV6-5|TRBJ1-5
ASSLRVNNQPQH
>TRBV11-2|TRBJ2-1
ASSLAGGARTYNEQF
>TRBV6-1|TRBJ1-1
ASSGFSNTEAF
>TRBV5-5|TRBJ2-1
ASSRTTEQF
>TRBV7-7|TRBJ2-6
ASSFGISGANVLT
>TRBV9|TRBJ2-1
ASSGGLAGVHEQF
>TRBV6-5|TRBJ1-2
ASGPQINYGYT
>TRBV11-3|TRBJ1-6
ASSPLDRAYNSPLH
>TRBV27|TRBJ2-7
ASSLRVPTSGRNYEQY
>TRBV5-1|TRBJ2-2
ASSPVSSGITGELF
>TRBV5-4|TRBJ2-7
ASSGEGWVYEQY
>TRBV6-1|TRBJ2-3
ASRRGVTDTQY
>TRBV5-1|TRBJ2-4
ASSLAGGDQY
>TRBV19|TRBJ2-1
ASRPLPGLAGGLNEQF
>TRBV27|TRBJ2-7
ASSLSPSGTYEQY
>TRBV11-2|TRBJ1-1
ASSLQVNTEAF
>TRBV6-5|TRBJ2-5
ASSYLAGKGETQY
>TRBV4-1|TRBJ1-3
ASSQDGGHSGNTIY
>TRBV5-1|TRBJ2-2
ASSLTWGEANTGELF
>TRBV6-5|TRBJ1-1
ASRGQGAGLTEAF
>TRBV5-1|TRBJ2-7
ASSSSSYEQY
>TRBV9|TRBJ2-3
ASSELAGGGDTQY
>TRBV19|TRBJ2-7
ASSMGDRLYYEQY
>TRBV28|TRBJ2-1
ASRGTSGRDFYNEQF